This TCR beta chain was profiled in a study of PD-1 blockade in classical Hodgkin lymphoma. To note about this clone: Its antigen is as yet unknown.

This table comes from immunoSEQ multiplex PCR, and its TCRdb copy is limited to in-frame clones, with some not included. The sample has approximately 99,000 clones; around 81% are singletons. This CDR3 region has 14 residues. V lost 7 bases and J 4 bases, leaving 13 bases between the germline ends. Germline V CDR1 and CDR2: SGHAT, FQNNGV. Study-level points and caveats: Before treatment, complete responders showed about the same diversity as newly diagnosed patients.

Relapses following autologous stem cell transplantation were seen in all patients, with brentuximab vedotin exposure varying. The sequences come from peripheral blood mononuclear cells (PBMCs), collected before the second cycle of nivolumab. The source of this sequence is a human donor with classical Hodgkin lymphoma. The chain is built from TRBV11-2 and TRBJ2-2, with a tentative D call TRBD1 (6 bases). The CDR3 coding sequence is TGTGCCAGCACCTCCTACAGGGCCACCGGGGAGCTGTTTTTT. Amino acid sequence: CASTSYRATGELFF.